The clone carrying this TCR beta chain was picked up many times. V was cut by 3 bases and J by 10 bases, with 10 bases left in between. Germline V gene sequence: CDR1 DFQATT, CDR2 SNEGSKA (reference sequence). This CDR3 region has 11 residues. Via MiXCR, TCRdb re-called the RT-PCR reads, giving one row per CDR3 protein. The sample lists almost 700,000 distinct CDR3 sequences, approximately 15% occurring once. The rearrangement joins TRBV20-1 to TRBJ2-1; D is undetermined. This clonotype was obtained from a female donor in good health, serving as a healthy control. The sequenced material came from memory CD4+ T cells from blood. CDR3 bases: TGCAGTGCTAGTCTGATCGAAGAGCAGTTCTTC. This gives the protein CSASLIEEQFF.